This T cell receptor beta chain originates from a study of beta chain features in type 1 diabetes. Turning to the study itself: Patient and healthy donor groups were alike in age, gender and cell yields.

Study results and caveats: HLA influence on TCRB rearrangement stayed unresolved here. There was a moderate but significant shortening of TCRB CDR3s in all four CD4+ subsets of Type 1 diabetes patients.

Every bit of the isolated RNA underwent reverse transcription, so sequencing read expressed TCRB transcripts. Each sample of naive, central memory or regulatory T cells had, on average, about 3.5 million reads. Method: immunoSEQ multiplex PCR; TCRdb's copy keeps in-frame clones and lacks some. The sample includes some 660,000 clones, about an eighth seen only once; the top ten take approximately 0.042%. About 110 mL of blood, on average, came from one heparinised draw per donor. Points on this clone: The antigen remains undetermined.

Germline V lookup: CDR1 SGHDN, CDR2 FVKESK. V lost 4 bases and J lost 7; bases outside the gene matches: 6. The CDR3 is 14 residues long. This rearrangement joins TRBV14 to TRBJ2-5, with 10 bases that match TRBD2. The sample consisted of naive CD4+ T cells from blood. This sequence was found in a man between 18 and 35 years old with type 1 diabetes. CDR3 nucleotide sequence: TGTGCCAGCAGCCCCCTAGCGGGAGCTGGGACCCAGTACTTC. Its translation is CASSPLAGAGTQYF.